The next 13 T cell receptor beta chains were all read from a single sample in a study of T cell repertoires in cytomegalovirus infection. TCRdb reprocessed the reads via MiXCR and lists one record per CDR3 protein. This table has about 230,000 distinct CDR3 sequences, 22% appearing once. Specimen: CD8+ T cells from PBMCs. These receptors all stem from a human donor in good health (CMV status not recorded). Some clones in this sample may be carry-over from other donors' samples.

This clonotype came up many times. This chain uses TRBV2 with TRBJ2-7; D possibly corresponds to TRBD1 (5 bases). Germline V lookup: CDR1 SNHLY, CDR2 FYNNEI. This CDR3 has 11 residues. The ends were cut back, 7 bases at V and 3 bases at J, with 7 bases in the middle. CDR3 in amino acids: CASKDNYEQYF. The CDR3 nucleotides read TGTGCCAGCAAGGACAACTACGAGCAGTACTTC.

This chain uses TRBV28 with TRBJ1-1, with D hard to call. The CDR3 extends over 16 amino acids. The V gene's germline CDR1 is MDHEN and CDR2 SYDVKM. Trimming took 1 base from V and 5 from J, leaving 17 bases between them. The CDR3 sequence: CASSLFGTTRDTEAFF. The CDR3 nucleotides are TGTGCCAGCAGTTTATTCGGCACCACACGGGATACTGAAGCTTTCTTT.

V gene TRBV6-6 combines with J gene TRBJ2-1; the match to TRBD1 covers 8 bases. Trimming removed 3 bases from V and 6 bases from J; junction bases left unmatched: 4. This CDR3 is 14 amino acids long. CDR1 and CDR2 from the germline V gene are MNHNY and SVGAGI (reference sequence). CDR3 sequence reads: CASSYGQGGNEQFF. CDR3 sequence (DNA): TGTGCCAGCAGTTATGGACAGGGTGGCAATGAGCAGTTCTTC.

This clonotype came up a few times. The gene calls are TRBV11-1 and TRBJ1-3; D not resolved. V was clipped by 5 bases and J by 0 bases, with 11 bases between them. Germline CDR1 and CDR2: SGHAT and FQDESV (reference sequence). This CDR3 contains 15 residues. CDR3 sequence reads: CASSPDRPSGNTIYF. Here the CDR3 DNA reads TGTGCCAGCAGCCCGGACCGTCCCTCTGGAAACACCATATATTTT.

The chain recombines TRBV7-2 with TRBJ2-5; D uncertain. CDR3 size: 15 residues. V was clipped by 1 base and J by 5 bases, with 14 bases between them. Germline V CDR1 and CDR2: SGHTA, FQGNSA. The CDR3, as DNA: TGTGCCAGCAGCTTAGAGGAGTCAGCTGTGGAGACCCAGTACTTC. It encodes CASSLEESAVETQYF.

There are many counts of this clonotype. This sequence joins TRBV12-3 or TRBV12-4 and TRBJ1-2; no firm D call. CDR3 length: 13 amino acids. The V and J ends lost 5 bases and 4 bases respectively, with 11 bases between them. CDR3 in amino acids: CASSRLSSYGYTF. CDR3 in DNA: TGTGCCAGCAGTCGACTCTCCTCCTATGGCTACACCTTC.

In regard to this clonotype: This may stem from a read error, because a much larger clone lies one nucleotide away. The gene calls are TRBV2 and TRBJ2-1, with a possible D match to TRBD2 (5 bases). V was cut by 4 bases and J by 2 bases, with 12 bases left in between. Germline V gene lookup returns CDR1 SNHLY and CDR2 FYNNEI. This CDR3 contains 15 residues. The CDR3 region has the DNA TGTGCCAGCAGTGGAGGGAGTAGTCCCTACAATGAGCAGTTCTTC. This sequence encodes CASSGGSSPYNEQFF.

This clonotype turned up a few times. V is TRBV20-1 and J is TRBJ2-5, with TRBD1 as a possible D gene (7 bases). Germline-derived CDR1 and CDR2 are DFQATT and SNEGSKA (reference sequence). CDR3 size: 15 residues. The V gene lost 2 bases and the J gene lost 4 bases, with 17 bases spanning the gap. CDR3 sequence: CSARRGDSKGETQYF. The DNA of the CDR3 is TGCAGTGCTAGACGCGGGGACAGCAAAGGAGAGACCCAGTACTTC.

The chain carries TRBV5-1 and TRBJ1-2; D is undetermined. The V gene's germline CDR1 is SGHRS and CDR2 YFSETQ. This CDR3 has 13 residues. V lost 6 bases, J lost 2 bases, and 11 bases lay in between. CDR3 bases: TGCGCCAGCATGAGCGACGGAAACTATGGCTACACCTTC. It translates to CASMSDGNYGYTF.

This clonotype was seen more than once but under ten times. The chain employs TRBV25-1 and TRBJ2-3; tentatively, D is TRBD1 or TRBD2 (6 bases each). This CDR3 comprises 14 residues. CDR1 MGHDK and CDR2 SYGVNS come from the germline V gene. V was cut by 3 bases and J by 5 bases, with 12 bases left in between. CDR3 amino acids: CASSDFGGKDTQYF. The CDR3 DNA reads TGTGCCAGCAGTGATTTCGGGGGCAAAGATACGCAGTATTTT.

This chain connects TRBV7-9 to TRBJ2-3; tentative D call: TRBD1 (5 bases). The V end lost 8 bases, the J end lost 8 bases, and 17 bases lay between the germline ends. Per germline, CDR1 SEHNR and CDR2 FQNEAQ (reference sequence). The CDR3 has 13 amino acids. The CDR3 DNA reads as TGTGCCAGCGAGACAGAGGACCTGGGTACGCAGTATTTT. Translating it yields CASETEDLGTQYF.

V gene TRBV19 combines with J gene TRBJ1-1; 10 bases match TRBD1. The CDR3 covers 14 residues. The germline V gene has CDR1 LNHDA and CDR2 SQIVND (reference sequence). V dropped 5 bases and J dropped 3; count of bases not matched to a gene: 3. The CDR3 sequence: CASSEGQGYTEAFF. CDR3 coding DNA: TGTGCCAGTAGTGAGGGACAGGGGTACACTGAAGCTTTCTTT.

The table lists this clonotype with many counts. This chain links TRBV11-3 with TRBJ2-7; 9 bases are shared with TRBD1. The V gene's germline CDR1 is SGHNT and CDR2 YENEEA. The CDR3 has 12 amino acids. Unmatched junction bases numbered 2, after V lost 4 bases and J lost 7 bases. The CDR3 bases are TGTGCCAGCAGCTCCGGGACAGGGGAGCAGTACTTC. Translating gives CASSSGTGEQYF.